The clone carrying this T cell receptor (beta chain) has just one count. The data derive from a study of beta chain features in type 1 diabetes. Every isolated RNA sample was fully reverse transcribed, so sequencing captured expressed TCRB transcripts. TCRdb's table, derived via immunoSEQ multiplex PCR, lists solely in-frame clones and lacks some. The table has under 150,000 clones, about 44% seen once. Per germline, CDR1 SGHDT and CDR2 YYEEEE. The ends lost 4 bases at V and 4 bases at J; junction bases unmatched: 12. The CDR3 runs to 18 residues. The chain carries TRBV5-6 and TRBJ2-3; 13 bases match TRBD2. Sequencing input: Tregs from blood. The receptor comes from a man younger than 30 in good health. CDR3 region: CASSPLAGGSFAPDTQYF. The CDR3 region has the DNA TGTGCCAGCAGCCCACTAGCGGGGGGGAGCTTTGCCCCAGATACGCAGTATTTT.